The rows below give T cell receptor beta chains drawn from one sample of a study of identifying expanded T cells in peripheral blood. The repertoire was sequenced with immunoSEQ multiplex PCR; TCRdb's copy has only in-frame clones and lacks some. In the table there are about 83,000 clones, about 91% of which are singletons. Sequencing input: blood. Receptors were obtained from a person aged 18-69 years in good health. CDR3s include the opening cysteine and the closing phenylalanine or tryptophan.

CASSRTERSNYGYTF | TRBJ1-2 | TRBV19
CASSHARDSRNTIYF | TRBJ1-3 | TRBV5-8
CASSQDVFGQGAYEQYF | TRBJ2-7 | TRBV4-3
CASSYSGRELNNEQFF | TRBJ2-1 | TRBV6-6
CASQTADTGELFF | TRBJ2-2 | TRBV6-5
CASAGGPGEQYF | TRBJ2-7 | TRBV18
CASSTGTSGGGETQYF | TRBJ2-5 | TRBV7-2
CASSLDSSAGMGGELFF | TRBJ2-2 | TRBV7-2
CASSLELTGDYEQYF | TRBJ2-7 | TRBV5-1
CASSFSEGGGYEQYF | TRBJ2-7 | TRBV13
CASSPNSLLGGYTF | TRBJ1-2 | TRBV6-5
CASSPTTIYEQYF | TRBJ2-7 | TRBV25-1
CASSVGLAGAYEQYF | TRBJ2-7 | TRBV9
CAISESGRGLNNEQFF | TRBJ2-1 | TRBV10-3
CASSPRTGGMDTQYF | TRBJ2-3 | TRBV11-2